This T cell receptor beta chain stems from a study of OX40 agonist ivuxolimab in advanced cancers. Study-wide context: Ivuxolimab, which targeted the costimulatory receptor OX40 (CD134), was an agonistic, fully human IgG2 monoclonal antibody. Intravenous ivuxolimab was administered to patients every 2 weeks at six dose levels: 0.01, 0.1, 0.3, 1.5, 3 and 10 mg/kg. Among the approximately 50 dose-escalation patients, 19 had hepatocellular carcinoma, around 15 melanoma, 9 renal cell carcinoma and 9 head and neck cancer. A male proportion of 75% to 85% and a mean age of 60 years, ranging from about 23 to 90, were recorded for the dose-escalation cohort. Patients were allowed to have had prior anti-PD-1, anti-PD-L1 or anti-CTLA-4 therapy, and approximately 40% of the dose-escalation patients had been treated with checkpoint inhibitors. Partial responses occurred in three dose-escalation patients, of whom one had hepatocellular carcinoma and two had cutaneous melanoma. The point of sequencing TCRbeta in the periphery was to test whether ivuxolimab changed TCR sequence diversity and drove clonal T-cell expansion. The monotherapy dose-escalation portion (N of about 50 patients) of the phase I ivuxolimab trial is reported in the paper. Points the paper makes about the study in general: After ivuxolimab, CD8+ T cells had more expanded clones than CD4+ T cells on average. Partial responders in the 0.1-3.0 mg/kg groups had among the lowest normalized peripheral clonal expansion, especially among CD8+ T cells. Low levels of normalized T-cell clonal expansion were also seen in some patients who did not respond. Clonal expansion of both CD4+ and CD8+ blood T cells was observed from baseline to week 6 at doses 0.1 to 3.0 mg/kg. Antigen specificity was not determined for the clonally expanded peripheral T cells.

The trial excluded patients who had a history of autoimmune disease or who were on systemic immunosuppression. Peripheral blood for TCR sequencing was collected from all dose cohorts at baseline, on cycle 4 day 1, and on cycle 7 day 1. Samples were obtained from an open-label, multicenter, first-in-human phase I dose-escalation trial of ivuxolimab. Adults with locally advanced or metastatic head and neck squamous cell, hepatocellular, melanoma or renal cell carcinoma were enrolled in the trial. Before TCR sequencing, CD4+ T cells and CD8+ T cells from peripheral blood were sorted into separate populations. For sequencing of the TCRbeta CDR3 region, genomic DNA was extracted from the sorted cells. TCRbeta CDR3 regions were sequenced using the immunoSEQ Assay. TCRdb carries this immuneACCESS record with in-frame sequences only. Its versions omit some clonotypes, under half of them owing to an unresolved V gene in the studies checked, with the rest unexplained. The sample profile shows 65,000 to 70,000 clones; around 73% of them were found once. Of the sample, 1.6% is held by the ten largest clones.

Points on this clone: Its antigen specificity is not known. Per-base quality was not reported, and no clone a single base away is much larger than it.

The germline V gene provides CDR1 SGHRS and CDR2 YFSETQ. V is trimmed back by 4 bases and J by 4 bases, and the junction contains 2 bases that no gene match accounts for. Counted from cysteine to phenylalanine, this CDR3 has 14 amino acids. Of the read, only the CDR3 DNA is kept; its 42 bases are in frame from base 1. The sample here was CD4+ or CD8+ T cells sorted from blood, taken in a trial of the OX40 agonist ivuxolimab. The source of this sequence is an adult with an advanced solid tumor such as melanoma, head and neck, liver or kidney cancer. The V and J genes are TRBV5-1 and TRBJ1-4; 9 bases in the junction line up with TRBD1. This receptor has the CDR3 CASSPGQGNEKLFF. The DNA sequence follows: TGCGCCAGCAGCCCGGGACAGGGTAATGAAAAACTGTTTTTT.